These 20 T cell receptor beta chains were sequenced from one sample in a study of cytotoxic CD8 clonotypes in ibrutinib-treated CLL (dated by TCRdb to the early 2020s). The method behind the library was the immunoSEQ multiplex PCR assay. Entries here come from immuneACCESS through TCRdb and include only in-frame sequences with V and J called. Some clones fail to appear in such tables; in the studies checked, an unresolved V gene covers under half of the shortfall, and the cause of the remainder is unknown. The sample table lists a few hundred thousand clones, roughly 71% of them with a count of one. Jointly, the top ten make up about 6.7% of the sample. This specimen was PBMCs, taken after 36 months of ibrutinib treatment. Receptor source: a human donor with chronic lymphocytic leukemia.

The chain joins TRBV7-9 to TRBJ2-3; 11 bases line up with TRBD2. This CDR3 is built from 16 residues. Trimming took 4 bases from V and 2 from J; bases not matched to a gene: 5. The V gene's germline CDR1 is SEHNR and CDR2 FQNEAQ (reference sequence). CDR3 sequence: CASSSWTSGLTDTQYF. The CDR3 DNA reads TGTGCCAGCAGCTCCTGGACTAGCGGGCTCACAGATACGCAGTATTTT. Looking up the rest from reference TRBV7-9 and TRBJ2-3 gives the full variable domain: DTGVSQNPRHKITKRGQNVTFRCDPISEHNRLYWYRQTLGQGPEFLTYFQNEAQLEKSRLLSDRFSAERPKGSFSTLEIQRTEQGDSAMYLCASSSWTSGLTDTQYFGPGTRLTVL.

The rearrangement uses TRBV18 and TRBJ2-7; TRBD2 matches at 7 bases. V dropped 1 base and J dropped 3; count of bases not matched to a gene: 9. CDR3 length: 16 residues. The germline gives CDR1 KGHSH, CDR2 LQKENI. CDR3 DNA sequence: TGTGCCAGCTCACCACTTGGGAGCGGGATGGGCTACGAGCAGTACTTC. Its translation: CASSPLGSGMGYEQYF.

The gene calls are TRBV6-1 and TRBJ2-3, with D perhaps TRBD1 or TRBD2 (6 bases each). Trimming shortened V by 6 bases and J by 6 bases, and 19 bases separated the two germline ends. The CDR3 covers 15 residues. Looked up from germline, CDR1 is MNHNS and CDR2 is SASEGT. This chain's CDR3 is CASRRGESPLDTQYF. DNA of the CDR3: TGTGCCAGCAGGAGGGGGGAATCCCCGCTGGATACGCAGTATTTT.

The chain carries TRBV5-5 and TRBJ2-7; D is uncertain. V lost 4 bases, J lost 3 bases, and 17 bases lay in between. The V gene's germline CDR1 is SGHKS and CDR2 YYEKEE (reference sequence). The CDR3 consists of 15 residues. The CDR3 DNA sequence: TGTGCCAGCAGCCAGCTTATCGTGGGAAGCTACGAGCAGTACTTC. Its protein is CASSQLIVGSYEQYF.

There are a few counts of this clone. The chain combines TRBV27 with TRBJ2-7, with 15 bases identical to TRBD2. Germline CDR1 reads MNHEY; CDR2 reads SMNVEV (reference sequence). This CDR3 is 15 amino acids long. V lost 4 bases and J lost 7; bases outside the gene matches: 5. CDR3 DNA: TGTGCCAGCAGTTCCCAGGGACTAGCGGGAGGTGAGCAGTACTTC. Translated, it gives CASSSQGLAGGEQYF.

The V and J genes are TRBV7-9 and TRBJ2-1, with TRBD2 identical over 12 bases. The CDR3 runs to 19 residues. The germline CDR1 and CDR2 sequences are SEHNR and FQNEAQ (reference sequence). The trim removed 1 base at V and 2 bases at J, leaving 9 bases unmatched. The CDR3, as DNA: TGTGCCAGCAGCTTAGGGACTAGCGGGATAGGGGGCCCCTACAATGAGCAGTTCTTC. Encoded protein: CASSLGTSGIGGPYNEQFF. Variable domain in full (rest from reference TRBV7-9 and TRBJ2-1): DTGVSQNPRHKITKRGQNVTFRCDPISEHNRLYWYRQTLGQGPEFLTYFQNEAQLEKSRLLSDRFSAERPKGSFSTLEIQRTEQGDSAMYLCASSLGTSGIGGPYNEQFFGPGTRLTVL.

This clone was seen only a few times. The chain links TRBV4-1 to TRBJ2-3; D not resolved. Looked up from germline, CDR1 is MGHRA and CDR2 is YSYEKL. The CDR3 runs 15 residues. The germline V and J ends were trimmed by 2 bases and 1 base, with 10 bases remaining between them. In nucleotides, the CDR3 is TGCGCCAGCAGCCAACCCCAAGGGCGCACAGATACGCAGTATTTT. Translated, it gives CASSQPQGRTDTQYF.

The V and J genes are TRBV10-3 and TRBJ1-1; 7 nucleotides agree with TRBD1. The CDR3 spans 14 residues. After removal of 6 bases from V and 6 bases from J, the junction contained 10 bases not matched to a gene. Germline V CDR1 and CDR2: ENHRY, SYGVKD. The CDR3 DNA follows: TGTGCCATCAGAAATAGAACAGGGGCTGCTGAAGCTTTCTTT. It yields the protein CAIRNRTGAAEAFF.

This clone occurred once. V and J are TRBV7-9 and TRBJ2-1; D possibly corresponds to TRBD1 (6 bases). Deletions cut 5 bases from V and 4 bases from J, with 9 bases between. This CDR3 region has 13 residues. The germline V gene has CDR1 SEHNR and CDR2 FQNEAQ (reference sequence). CDR3 coding DNA: TGTGCCAGCAGCGAGGGGGTATACAATGAGCAGTTCTTC. It codes for CASSEGVYNEQFF.

This chain links TRBV7-6 with TRBJ2-1; D may be TRBD2 (6 bases). CDR3 length equals 14 residues. V lost 5 bases, J lost 10 bases, and 18 bases lay in between. Germline V CDR1 and CDR2: SGHVS, FNYEAQ. Here the CDR3 DNA reads TGTGCCAGCAGCGACGCGACTAGTGGTGGCGAGCAGTTCTTC. This encodes CASSDATSGGEQFF.

This clone has more than one count but fewer than ten. Here the CDR3 DNA reads TGTGCCAGCAGATCAGATACAACTAATGAAAAACTGTTTTTT. The encoded protein is CASRSDTTNEKLFF. The gene calls are TRBV25-1 and TRBJ1-4; D remains unclear. The CDR3 totals 14 residues. V was cut by 6 bases and J by 0 bases, with 8 bases left in between. Germline V CDR1 and CDR2: MGHDK, SYGVNS.

The rearrangement uses TRBV6-4 and TRBJ1-2; 11 nucleotides match TRBD1. The CDR3 has 16 residues. Per the germline V gene, CDR1 is MRHNA and CDR2 is SNTAGT. V lost 2 bases, J lost 6 bases, and 8 bases stayed unmatched. CDR3 sequence: CASSDTDRGHRNGYTF. The CDR3 DNA is TGTGCCAGCAGTGACACGGACAGGGGGCATCGTAATGGCTACACCTTC.

The J gene is TRBJ2-5, the V gene TRBV5-4; D is ambiguous. CDR1 and CDR2 (germline): SGHNT, YYREEE (reference sequence). The V end lost 0 bases, the J end lost 4 bases, and 13 bases lay between the germline ends. This CDR3 is 15 amino acids long. As DNA, the CDR3 is TGTGCCAGCAGCTTGGGGGCTAACTACGCAGAGACCCAGTACTTC. It specifies CASSLGANYAETQYF.

The rearrangement links TRBV19 to TRBJ1-1, with D unresolved. Trimming removed 2 bases from V and 1 base from J, with 8 bases in between. Germline CDR1 LNHDA, CDR2 SQIVND (reference sequence). The CDR3 extends over 14 amino acids. The CDR3 region has the DNA TGTGCCAGTAGTATAAGAGGGCAGAACACTGAAGCTTTCTTT. Residues: CASSIRGQNTEAFF.

The chain employs TRBV7-2 and TRBJ2-2; a possible D gene is TRBD2 (5 bases). In germline, CDR1 is SGHTA, CDR2 FQGNSA. This CDR3 has 14 amino acids. Trimming took off 5 bases at V and 2 bases at J, with 9 bases between the two ends. CDR3 nucleotide sequence: TGTGCCAGCAGCCCCGGACTCAACACCGGGGAGCTGTTTTTT. Amino acids: CASSPGLNTGELFF. Variable domain in full (rest from reference TRBV7-2 and TRBJ2-2): GAGVSQSPSNKVTEKGKDVELRCDPISGHTALYWYRQSLGQGLEFLIYFQGNSAPDKSGLPSDRFSAERTGGSVSTLTIQRTQQEDSAVYLCASSPGLNTGELFFGEGSRLTVL.

This chain links TRBV27 with TRBJ2-5; 11 bases align to TRBD2. Germline CDR1 is MNHEY and CDR2 is SMNVEV (reference sequence). Trimming cost V 2 bases and J 6 bases; bases outside gene matches: 2. This CDR3 has 14 residues. In nucleotides, the CDR3 is TGTGCCAGCAGTTTAGGACTAGCGGGCAAGACCCAGTACTTC. This codes for CASSLGLAGKTQYF.

This chain joins TRBV10-3 and TRBJ1-2; no reliable D call. This CDR3 has 12 residues. The germline CDR1 and CDR2 sequences are ENHRY and SYGVKD. The V gene lost 4 bases and the J gene lost 8 bases, with 11 bases spanning the gap. The chain's CDR3 is CAISGPSLGYTF. The CDR3, as DNA: TGTGCCATCAGTGGTCCCTCCTTAGGCTACACCTTC.

The chain has TRBV10-3 and TRBJ2-7; 7 bases map to TRBD1. The junction had 2 bases not matched to a gene; V was cut back by 6 bases and J by 0 bases. The germline gives CDR1 ENHRY, CDR2 SYGVKD. CDR3 length: 13 residues. CDR3 amino acids: CAIRGDSSYEQYF. Here the CDR3 DNA reads TGTGCCATCAGGGGGGACAGCTCCTACGAGCAGTACTTC.

The rearrangement joins TRBV6-5 to TRBJ1-2, with D uncertain. V shed 0 bases and J shed 4 bases, with 9 bases lying between them. Germline V lookup: CDR1 MNHEY, CDR2 SVGAGI. The CDR3 contains 14 residues. The CDR3, as DNA: TGTGCCAGCAGTTACTCGCCGCAGGTCTATGGCTACACCTTC. Translation: CASSYSPQVYGYTF.

The CDR3, as DNA: TGTGCCAGCATCCCCAGACTAGCGGGAGGAAATGAGCAGTTCTTC. Translating it yields CASIPRLAGGNEQFF. This chain connects TRBV2 to TRBJ2-1; 13 bases map to TRBD2. Unmatched junction bases numbered 7, after V lost 7 bases and J lost 7 bases. Germline-derived CDR1 and CDR2 are SNHLY and FYNNEI. The CDR3 is made up of 15 amino acids.